This T cell receptor (beta chain) derives from a study of T-cell reconstitution after alpha-beta-depleted transplantation in children. This CDR3 spans 15 amino acids. The germline CDR1 and CDR2 sequences are SQVTM and ANQGSEA. V gave up 8 bases and J gave up 4 bases; unmatched junction bases: 17. As it was prepared, the TCRbeta library received unique molecular identifiers. From the PCR reads, TCRdb called clonotypes with MiXCR, one entry per CDR3 protein. The sample lists 490,000 or so distinct CDR3 sequences, about 12% occurring once. Many counts were recorded for this clonotype. The source material was PBMCs from the stem cell graft donor, sampled from the stem cell graft. The V call is TRBV29-1, the J call TRBJ2-7; 7 bases align to TRBD1. The sequence came from a human donor who donated a stem cell graft to a child with combined immunodeficiency. CDR3 nucleotides: TGCAGCTCATGCCGTTCCCGGGACAGAACTTACGAGCAGTACTTC. It codes for CSSCRSRDRTYEQYF.